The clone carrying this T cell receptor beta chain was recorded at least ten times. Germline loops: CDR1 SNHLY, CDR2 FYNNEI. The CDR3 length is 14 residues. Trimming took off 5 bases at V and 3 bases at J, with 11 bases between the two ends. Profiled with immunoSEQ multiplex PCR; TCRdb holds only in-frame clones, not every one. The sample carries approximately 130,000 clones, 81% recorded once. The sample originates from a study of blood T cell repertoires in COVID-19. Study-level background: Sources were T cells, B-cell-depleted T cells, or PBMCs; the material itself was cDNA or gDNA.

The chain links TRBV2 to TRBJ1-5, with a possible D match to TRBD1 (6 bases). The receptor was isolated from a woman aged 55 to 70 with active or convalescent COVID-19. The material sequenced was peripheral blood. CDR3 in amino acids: CASSRGQNNQPQHF. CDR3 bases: TGTGCCAGCAGTCGCGGACAGAACAATCAGCCCCAGCATTTT.